The rows below give T cell receptor beta chains drawn from one sample of a study of T cells in Graves' hyperthyroidism and ophthalmopathy. TCRdb processed the multiplex PCR reads anew with MiXCR; each CDR3 protein has one entry. The sample lists around 580,000 distinct CDR3 sequences, 46% occurring once. The sequenced sample was peripheral blood or thyroid tissue (not recorded which). The origin of the receptors is a woman aged 18-29 years with Graves' hyperthyroidism. CDR3s include the opening cysteine and the closing phenylalanine or tryptophan. Only some rows state a clone size, as once, few, many or a class for expanded clones.

TRBJ2-5 | . | TRBV6-5 | CASSPSPGRETQYF
TRBJ2-7 | many | TRBV5-5 | CASSYPSGAGEQYF
TRBJ1-4 | . | TRBV20-1 | CSAGGGPNEKLFF
TRBJ1-3 | many | TRBV7-2 | CASSYGTGGSGNTIYF
TRBJ1-2 | . | TRBV19 | CASRRTGEPRGYTF
TRBJ2-5 | many | TRBV7-3 | CASSLTAGQGWETQYF
TRBJ2-5 | once | TRBV7-2 | CASSLGGEGGQETQYF
TRBJ2-7 | many | TRBV9 | CASSHGPNEQYF
TRBJ1-3 | many | TRBV19 | CASSSGNTIYF
TRBJ2-5 | many | TRBV24-1 | CATSDHGQGWAETQYF
TRBJ1-1 | many | TRBV12-3/TRBV12-4 | CASSLDGGGVEAFF
TRBJ1-4 | . | TRBV19 | CASSINGGDEKLFF
TRBJ2-7 | many | TRBV29-1 | CSVTPSGRASYEQYF
TRBJ2-7 | . | TRBV7-6 | CASSDGARLMFRASLYEQYF
TRBJ1-3 | . | TRBV30 | CAWGRTGITIYF
TRBJ1-6 | . | TRBV4-1 | CASSPGGEGSYNSPLHF
TRBJ1-4 | . | TRBV29-1 | CSSLGQVNEKLFF
TRBJ1-2 | . | TRBV7-3 | CASSSRGHNYGYTF
TRBJ1-2 | many | TRBV13 | CASSLSPRTGVHGYTF
TRBJ1-6 | . | TRBV12-3/TRBV12-4 | CASRWGQGRSPLHF
TRBJ2-2 | . | TRBV15 | CATSRRTTTTGELFF
TRBJ2-2 | few | TRBV6-5 | CASREGQNMNTGELFF
TRBJ1-3 | . | TRBV29-1 | CSAQGAVGNTIYF
TRBJ2-7 | . | TRBV10-2 | CASSEQTEQYF
TRBJ2-5 | . | TRBV7-3 | CASSWRDGRLGPQYF
TRBJ1-2 | . | TRBV28 | CASRRIQARGNYGYTF
TRBJ1-1 | once | TRBV7-9 | CASAPQGPNTEAFF
TRBJ2-5 | . | TRBV5-4 | CASSYTGIGVSRETQYF
TRBJ1-2 | . | TRBV19 | CASSTGTSGSYGYTF
TRBJ2-6 | . | TRBV29-1 | CSVQGVTGTAGANVLTF
TRBJ2-2 | many | TRBV20-1 | CSADGLAGGPIGELFF
TRBJ1-4 | many | TRBV7-2 | CASSARGGGEKLFF
TRBJ2-7 | . | TRBV10-3 | CALEGGGPYEQYF
TRBJ2-7 | . | TRBV7-8 | CASSADRDIYEQYF
TRBJ1-2 | . | TRBV4-1 | CVSSLPGQNYGYTF
TRBJ1-6 | . | TRBV7-3 | CASSSRTGASPLHF
TRBJ2-3 | many | TRBV29-1 | CSVGVGDTQYF
TRBJ2-7 | many | TRBV10-2 | CASKGLDRPYEQYF
TRBJ1-1 | . | TRBV7-2 | CASSLVVMAGTEAFF
TRBJ2-5 | . | TRBV7-9 | CASSPAAAPEIQYF
TRBJ2-1 | few | TRBV29-1 | CSVLQGDPWNEQFF
TRBJ2-7 | . | TRBV29-1 | CSVGLAVYNEQYF
TRBJ2-7 | many | TRBV4-3 | CASSQGTEAYEQYF
TRBJ2-1 | . | TRBV7-9 | CASSLGTGWAEQFF
TRBJ1-6 | . | TRBV18 | CASSPEGGRNSPLHF
TRBJ1-2 | . | TRBV25-1 | CASSDPTGVQGYTF
TRBJ2-5 | . | TRBV9 | CASSRVWDSQETQYF
TRBJ2-5 | . | TRBV2 | CASSLVFPFETQYF
TRBJ2-2 | many | TRBV7-3 | CASSLEAGGYGELFF
TRBJ2-5 | many | TRBV5-1 | CASSGTPPGETQYF